The entry below gives a single T cell receptor beta chain sequence along with its context. The target antigen is unknown. This CDR3 region has 13 residues. CDR1 is MNHNS, CDR2 SASEGT, per germline. The V and J ends lost 6 bases and 8 bases respectively, with 11 bases between them. These data belong to a study of cytomegalovirus exposure and HLA in healthy donors. Findings and limits, study-wide: Further analysis was carried out later, and it showed several of the most significant clusters appearing linked to common viral pathogens. Based on reports, TCR beta sequences accurately predicted HLA-A and HLA-B alleles for most subjects.

Use of 60 Vbeta and 13 Jbeta primers characterized the PCR. Profiled with immunoSEQ multiplex PCR; TCRdb holds only in-frame clones, not every one. Found here are some 190,000 clones, around 87% of them singletons; the top ten hold under 2%. V gene TRBV6-1 combines with J gene TRBJ1-6; no clear D. The sample comprised PBMCs. The origin of this receptor is a woman aged 18-30 years in good health and CMV-seronegative. CDR3 sequence reads: CASSPTDYSPLHF. The CDR3 DNA reads as TGTGCCAGCAGCCCAACGGACTATTCACCCCTCCACTTT.